These T cell receptor beta chains were read from a single sample in a study of CD8+ T cells in alopecia areata. The protocol was immunoSEQ multiplex PCR, while the TCRdb copy is restricted to in-frame clones and leaves out a portion. The profile shows some 200,000 clones, under 60% of them singletons. The sample was CD4+ T cells sorted from blood, taken at week 4, from a patient treated with tofacitinib. Source of these receptors: a human donor with alopecia areata. CDR3s include the opening cysteine and the closing phenylalanine or tryptophan. The order of the fields is clone size, V gene, D gene, J gene, CDR3 DNA, CDR3 protein. A D gene is named only where the DNA matches it firmly. The size field is filled for only some rows; it gives once, few, many or a size class.

NA,TRBV29-1,NA,TRBJ2-1,TGCAGCGTTGGGAGCAGGGGGGATGAGCAGTTCTTC,CSVGSRGDEQFF
NA,TRBV11-3,NA,TRBJ2-3,TGTGCCAGCAGCTTAGGTGGACGGGGTGCGGGTGGGACAGATACGCAGTATTTT,CASSLGGRGAGGTDTQYF
NA,TRBV7-9,NA,TRBJ2-2,TGTGCCAGCAGCTTAGGAGGTGGCGGGCGAGCCAACACCGGGGAGCTGTTTTTT,CASSLGGGGRANTGELFF
NA,TRBV13,NA,TRBJ2-6,TGTGCCAGCAGCACTCCTAGCCCCTCTGGGGCCAACGTCCTGACTTTC,CASSTPSPSGANVLTF
NA,TRBV19,NA,TRBJ2-7,TGTGCCAGTAGTGGCAGGGGCCGAACCTACGAGCAGTACTTC,CASSGRGRTYEQYF
few,TRBV28,TRBD2,TRBJ2-7,TGTGCCAGCAGTTTAGCGGGGGGCGACTACGAGCAGTACTTC,CASSLAGGDYEQYF
NA,TRBV29-1,TRBD2,TRBJ2-5,TGCACCACCACGGGGAGGGCAGGCCAAGAGACCCAGTACTTC,CTTTGRAGQETQYF
NA,TRBV2,NA,TRBJ2-7,TGTGCCAGCAGTGAAAACATGTACAACGAGCAGTACTTC,CASSENMYNEQYF
few,TRBV29-1,NA,TRBJ2-4,TGCAGCGCAACGACAGTCGCAGCCAAAAACATTCAGTACTTC,CSATTVAAKNIQYF
NA,TRBV28,NA,TRBJ2-2,TGTGCCAGCGGGTCCCTCATCACCGGGGAGCTGTTTTTT,CASGSLITGELFF
NA,TRBV29-1,TRBD1,TRBJ2-3,TGCAGCGTTTTGGACAGGGGCACCACAGATACGCAGTATTTT,CSVLDRGTTDTQYF
many,TRBV18,TRBD1,TRBJ2-2,TGTGCCAGCTCAGAACTGCAGGGGGACACCGGGGAGCTGTTTTTT,CASSELQGDTGELFF
NA,TRBV7-2,NA,TRBJ1-2,TGTGCCAGCAGTTCCGTCACAGGTCGAATGGGCTACACCTTC,CASSSVTGRMGYTF
NA,TRBV9,NA,TRBJ2-7,TGTGCCAGCAGCGTCACCCCCACTCGGGAGCAGTACTTC,CASSVTPTREQYF
NA,TRBV29-1,NA,TRBJ1-5,TGCAGCGTTGGAGGTAGCAATCAGCCCCAGCATTTT,CSVGGSNQPQHF
few,TRBV2,TRBD1,TRBJ2-6,TGTGCCAGCAGTGACTTAGGGACAGGGGGCTCTGGGGCCAACGTCCTGACTTTC,CASSDLGTGGSGANVLTF
NA,TRBV27,NA,TRBJ1-1,TGTGCCAGCAGTTTTAGTCCGGGCACTGAAGCTTTCTTT,CASSFSPGTEAFF
NA,TRBV18,NA,TRBJ1-2,TGTGCCAGCTCACCACCGGACAGACTAGACTATGGCTACACCTTC,CASSPPDRLDYGYTF
NA,TRBV20-1,NA,TRBJ2-5,TGCAGTGCCCAGGGACAAGAGACCCAGTACTTC,CSAQGQETQYF
NA,TRBV30,NA,TRBJ2-5,TGTGCCTGGAGTAGGACCAAAGAGACCCAGTACTTC,CAWSRTKETQYF
NA,TRBV15,TRBD1,TRBJ1-2,TGTGCCACCAGCAGACTAGGGGACAGGCCCTATGGCTACACCTTC,CATSRLGDRPYGYTF
NA,TRBV7-2,NA,TRBJ1-6,TGTGCCAGCAGCGGAGACCCCAGGAATTCACCCCTCCACTTT,CASSGDPRNSPLHF
NA,TRBV5-6,NA,TRBJ1-2,TGTGCCAGCAGCTTCCCTGGCAGGGAAGGGTACACCTTC,CASSFPGREGYTF
NA,TRBV25-1,TRBD1,TRBJ2-3,TGTGCCAGCAGGGAGCAGGGGGGCACAGATACGCAGTATTTT,CASREQGGTDTQYF
NA,TRBV4-3,NA,TRBJ1-2,TGCGCCAGCAGCCAAGAGGGACCGTATGGCTACACCTTC,CASSQEGPYGYTF
NA,TRBV5-4,TRBD1,TRBJ1-1,TGTGCCAGCAGCGTGACAGGGGATCTGGGTATTGCTTTCTTT,CASSVTGDLGIAFF
NA,TRBV5-5,TRBD1,TRBJ1-2,TGTGCCAGCAGCCCACAATCTACCGGGACAGGGTTAGGAGGCTACACCTTC,CASSPQSTGTGLGGYTF
NA,TRBV5-1,NA,TRBJ1-6,TGCGCCAGCAGCTTGGGTCCGCAGGGTTCACCCCTCCACTTT,CASSLGPQGSPLHF
once,TRBV30,NA,TRBJ1-2,TGTGCCTGGAGAGCAGGGTCCTATGGCTACACCTTC,CAWRAGSYGYTF
NA,TRBV30,NA,TRBJ2-1,TGTGCCTGGACTCGGACAGAAAAGTCCTACAATGAGCAGTTCTTC,CAWTRTEKSYNEQFF
few,TRBV7-2,NA,TRBJ2-3,TGTGCCAGCAGCTTAGGGGTGGACACTAGCACAGATACGCAGTATTTT,CASSLGVDTSTDTQYF
NA,TRBV30,NA,TRBJ2-2,TGTGCCTGGAAGTACAGAAACACCGGGGAGCTGTTTTTT,CAWKYRNTGELFF
many,TRBV19,NA,TRBJ1-5,TGTGCCAGTAGTATAGAAAGCATGGGGCATAGCAATCAGCCCCAGCATTTT,CASSIESMGHSNQPQHF
NA,TRBV10-3,TRBD1,TRBJ1-6,TGTGCCATCAGCGAAAGGGACAGGGCGAATTCACCCCTCCACTTT,CAISERDRANSPLHF
NA,TRBV4-1,TRBD1,TRBJ1-6,TGCGCCAGCAGCCAAGATGGAGGACAGGGTAATTCACCCCTCCACTTT,CASSQDGGQGNSPLHF
NA,TRBV29-1,NA,TRBJ2-5,TGCAGCGTTGAACCTCGCCAGAGGCGAGAGACCCAGTACTTC,CSVEPRQRRETQYF
NA,TRBV6-5,TRBD1,TRBJ2-1,TGTGCCAGCAAAGGGACAGCCACAAACAATGAGCAGTTCTTC,CASKGTATNNEQFF
NA,TRBV11-2,TRBD1,TRBJ1-5,TGTGCCAGCAGCTTGACAGGGGTTGGCAATCAGCCCCAGCATTTT,CASSLTGVGNQPQHF
NA,TRBV29-1,NA,TRBJ2-1,TGCAGCGCCGACTTCTACAATGAGCAGTTCTTC,CSADFYNEQFF
few,TRBV29-1,NA,TRBJ2-7,TGCAGCGTTGGAGGTAGACAAAACTACGAGCAGTACTTC,CSVGGRQNYEQYF
NA,TRBV4-1,TRBD1,TRBJ1-2,TGCGCCAGCAGCCAGGACAGGGGGACTGGCTACACCTTC,CASSQDRGTGYTF
NA,TRBV5-1,NA,TRBJ2-1,TGCGCCAGCAGCTTGTACGTCTTTGGCCCGAACAATGAGCAGTTCTTC,CASSLYVFGPNNEQFF
NA,TRBV29-1,NA,TRBJ1-1,TGCAGCGTTGAACCCGCAGGAAACACTGAAGCTTTCTTT,CSVEPAGNTEAFF
NA,TRBV7-9,TRBD1,TRBJ1-2,TGTGCCAGCAGAAACACGGACAGGGGGCACTATGGCTACACCTTC,CASRNTDRGHYGYTF
NA,TRBV30,NA,TRBJ2-5,TGTGCCTGGAGGTACGACGAGACCCAGTACTTC,CAWRYDETQYF
NA,TRBV11-2,NA,TRBJ1-2,TGTGCCAGCAGACCCTCGGGAGCCTATGGCTACACCTTC,CASRPSGAYGYTF
NA,TRBV29-1,NA,TRBJ2-7,TGCAGCGTGACCGGGACCCTGAACTACGAGCAGTACTTC,CSVTGTLNYEQYF
few,TRBV5-4,NA,TRBJ2-7,TGTGCCAGCAGCCCCCCGGGGGAGTCCTACGAGCAGTACTTC,CASSPPGESYEQYF
few,TRBV29-1,NA,TRBJ1-4,TGCAGCGTTTACAGGAAGGGGTCTGAAAAACTGTTTTTT,CSVYRKGSEKLFF
NA,TRBV30,NA,TRBJ2-2,TGTGCCTGGAGCCTCTCCCGGACCGGGGAGCTGTTTTTT,CAWSLSRTGELFF
NA,TRBV4-3,NA,TRBJ2-5,TGCGCCAGCAGCCAAACACTACAAGAGACCCAGTACTTC,CASSQTLQETQYF
NA,TRBV30,NA,TRBJ2-7,TGTGCCTGGAAGGCGATTGACGAGCAGTACTTC,CAWKAIDEQYF
NA,TRBV7-9,NA,TRBJ2-3,TGTGCCAGCAGTCCGGACGGCAGAGATACGCAGTATTTT,CASSPDGRDTQYF
NA,TRBV5-1,NA,TRBJ2-1,TGCGCCAGCAGTAAAGGGGCATCCTACAATGAGCAGTTCTTC,CASSKGASYNEQFF